This entry features one T cell receptor (beta chain) sequence. Its antigen is currently unknown. These data are taken from a study of cytomegalovirus exposure and HLA in healthy donors. General study results and limits: Excluded were some V segments that proved indistinguishable, including TRBV6-2 and TRBV6-3. Associated with HLA alleles at 0.05 false discovery rate in a later analysis were approximately 17,000 TCR beta sequences. V- and J-gene trimming of TCR beta was linked (in a later analysis) to a missense DCLRE1C variant. According to a later analysis, most TCR beta chains associated with CMV appeared HLA-restricted.

PCR involved 60 Vbeta and 13 Jbeta primers. Method: immunoSEQ multiplex PCR; TCRdb's copy keeps in-frame clones and lacks some. The sample shows approximately 150,000 clones, about 70% of them seen only once. This CDR3 spans 14 amino acids. Source material: PBMCs. This sequence originates from a woman between 18 and 30 years old in good health and CMV-seropositive. This chain links TRBV12-1 with TRBJ2-5; the table's D call, TRBD1, has no DNA check behind it. TRBV12-1 is labeled a pseudogene. CDR3 sequence (DNA): TGTGCCAGCAGCTTCGACAGGGAGTGTGAGACCCAGTACTTC. Residues: CASSFDRECETQYF.